This T cell receptor (beta chain) was obtained from a study of blood T cell repertoires in COVID-19. Study summary: COVID-19 samples from acute and convalescent phases originated in the United States, Italy and Spain. T cells, B-cell-depleted T cells, or PBMCs supplied cDNA or gDNA.

From germline, CDR1 is MNHEY and CDR2 SVGAGI. The CDR3 has 13 residues. The V and J ends lost 6 bases and 7 bases, in that order; junction bases with no gene match: 3. Authors' data handling: Nucleated cell counts were estimated from reference gene primer amplification. Sequencing used immunoSEQ multiplex PCR; TCRdb keeps in-frame clones, though not all of them. V, J and clone size are those of that table, while D and trimming were read from the DNA. This sample carries more than 200,000 clones, around 88% of them seen once, and the ten largest clones take more than 1.2%. The sequenced material came from peripheral blood. The chain recombines TRBV6-5 with TRBJ2-1; 10 bases are a match to TRBD1. The receptor's source is a man at least 80 years old with acute or convalescent COVID-19. CDR3 in amino acids: CASRWTGGNEQFF. DNA of the CDR3: TGTGCCAGCAGATGGACAGGGGGGAATGAGCAGTTCTTC.